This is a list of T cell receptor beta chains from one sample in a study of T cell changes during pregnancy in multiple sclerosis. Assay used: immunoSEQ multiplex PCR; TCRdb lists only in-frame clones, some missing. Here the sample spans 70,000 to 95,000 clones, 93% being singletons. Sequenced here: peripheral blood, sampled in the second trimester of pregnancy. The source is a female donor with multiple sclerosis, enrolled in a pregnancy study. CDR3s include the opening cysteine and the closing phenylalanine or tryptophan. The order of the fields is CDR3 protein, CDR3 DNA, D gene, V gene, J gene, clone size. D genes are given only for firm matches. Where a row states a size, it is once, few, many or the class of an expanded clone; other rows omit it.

cdr3_aa: CASSIDRSGVAEAFF
cdr3_nt: TGTGCCAGTAGTATAGATCGGTCCGGGGTCGCTGAAGCTTTCTTT
d_call: .
v_call: TRBV19
j_call: TRBJ1-1
clone_size: .

cdr3_aa: CASSIGTGVSYEQYF
cdr3_nt: TGCGCCAGCTCCATAGGGACGGGGGTTTCCTACGAGCAGTACTTC
d_call: .
v_call: TRBV5-1
j_call: TRBJ2-7
clone_size: .

cdr3_aa: CASSRGEGAYEQYF
cdr3_nt: TGTGCCAGCAGCCGGGGGGAGGGAGCCTACGAGCAGTACTTC
d_call: TRBD2
v_call: TRBV4-2
j_call: TRBJ2-7
clone_size: once

cdr3_aa: CASSISGGQPQHF
cdr3_nt: TGTGCCAGTAGTATATCAGGAGGTCAGCCCCAGCATTTT
d_call: .
v_call: TRBV19
j_call: TRBJ1-5
clone_size: .

cdr3_aa: CASSVSTGGGNEQFF
cdr3_nt: TGTGCCAGCAGCGTATCCACAGGGGGAGGGAATGAGCAGTTCTTC
d_call: .
v_call: TRBV9
j_call: TRBJ2-1
clone_size: .

cdr3_aa: CASGLAGGLEQYF
cdr3_nt: TGCGCCAGCGGGCTAGCGGGGGGGCTCGAGCAGTACTTC
d_call: TRBD2
v_call: TRBV10-2
j_call: TRBJ2-7
clone_size: .

cdr3_aa: CASSSFGGAYEQYF
cdr3_nt: TGTGCCAGCAGTTCGTTCGGGGGGGCCTACGAGCAGTACTTC
d_call: TRBD2
v_call: TRBV27
j_call: TRBJ2-7
clone_size: .

cdr3_aa: CASSLASGGGETQYF
cdr3_nt: TGCGCCAGCAGCTTGGCGTCTGGTGGGGGCGAGACCCAGTACTTC
d_call: .
v_call: TRBV5-1
j_call: TRBJ2-5
clone_size: .

cdr3_aa: CATSRGWGTGYEKLFF
cdr3_nt: TGTGCCACCAGCAGAGGGTGGGGGACAGGGTACGAAAAACTGTTTTTT
d_call: TRBD1
v_call: TRBV15
j_call: TRBJ1-4
clone_size: .

cdr3_aa: CASSEGTGEAFF
cdr3_nt: TGTGCCAGCAGTGAGGGGACAGGTGAAGCTTTCTTT
d_call: TRBD1
v_call: TRBV6-1
j_call: TRBJ1-1
clone_size: .

cdr3_aa: CSVVGGTEQFF
cdr3_nt: TGCAGCGTTGTCGGGGGGACAGAGCAGTTCTTC
d_call: .
v_call: TRBV29-1
j_call: TRBJ2-1
clone_size: .

cdr3_aa: CASSLAEGAYEQYF
cdr3_nt: TGTGCCAGCAGCTTGGCCGAAGGAGCCTACGAGCAGTACTTC
d_call: .
v_call: TRBV5-6
j_call: TRBJ2-7
clone_size: .

cdr3_aa: CASSVDPTFSEKLFF
cdr3_nt: TGTGCCAGCAGCGTAGATCCCACCTTCAGTGAAAAACTGTTTTTT
d_call: .
v_call: TRBV9
j_call: TRBJ1-4
clone_size: .

cdr3_aa: CASSRGTARNYEQYF
cdr3_nt: TGCGCCAGCAGCCGGGGGACAGCTCGAAACTACGAGCAGTACTTC
d_call: TRBD1
v_call: TRBV4-1
j_call: TRBJ2-7
clone_size: .

cdr3_aa: CASSLAGGQPQHF
cdr3_nt: TGCGCCAGCAGCTTGGCGGGAGGACAGCCCCAGCATTTT
d_call: .
v_call: TRBV5-1
j_call: TRBJ1-5
clone_size: .

cdr3_aa: CASSKQGDYTF
cdr3_nt: TGTGCCAGCAGTAAACAGGGGGACTACACCTTC
d_call: TRBD1
v_call: TRBV25-1
j_call: TRBJ1-2
clone_size: .

cdr3_aa: CASSPGTGGDTEAFF
cdr3_nt: TGTGCCAGCTCACCTGGGACAGGGGGGGACACTGAAGCTTTCTTT
d_call: TRBD1
v_call: TRBV18
j_call: TRBJ1-1
clone_size: .

cdr3_aa: CASWGQVYEQYF
cdr3_nt: TGCGCCAGCTGGGGACAGGTCTACGAGCAGTACTTC
d_call: TRBD1
v_call: TRBV5-1
j_call: TRBJ2-7
clone_size: .

cdr3_aa: CASSVGLENEQYF
cdr3_nt: TGTGCCAGCAGCGTAGGGCTGGAGAACGAGCAGTACTTC
d_call: .
v_call: TRBV9
j_call: TRBJ2-7
clone_size: once

cdr3_aa: CATTRDRDTDTQYF
cdr3_nt: TGTGCCACTACCCGGGACAGAGACACAGATACGCAGTATTTT
d_call: TRBD1
v_call: TRBV19
j_call: TRBJ2-3
clone_size: .

cdr3_aa: CASSYEQGAGGDIQYF
cdr3_nt: TGTGCCAGCAGCTACGAGCAGGGGGCGGGGGGGGACATTCAGTACTTC
d_call: .
v_call: TRBV2
j_call: TRBJ2-4
clone_size: .

cdr3_aa: CASSRGVANEQFF
cdr3_nt: TGTGCCAGCTCACGGGGGGTCGCAAATGAGCAGTTCTTC
d_call: .
v_call: TRBV18
j_call: TRBJ2-1
clone_size: once

cdr3_aa: CSVAGSGEQFF
cdr3_nt: TGCAGCGTTGCGGGGTCCGGGGAGCAGTTCTTC
d_call: .
v_call: TRBV29-1
j_call: TRBJ2-1
clone_size: .

cdr3_aa: CTSSQDRWRETGELFF
cdr3_nt: TGCACCAGCAGCCAAGATAGGTGGCGGGAGACCGGGGAGCTGTTTTTT
d_call: .
v_call: TRBV1
j_call: TRBJ2-2
clone_size: many

cdr3_aa: CSFRTGTTYEQYF
cdr3_nt: TGCAGCTTCAGGACAGGGACCACCTACGAGCAGTACTTC
d_call: TRBD1
v_call: TRBV29-1
j_call: TRBJ2-7
clone_size: .

cdr3_aa: CASSLVGQGQETQYF
cdr3_nt: TGCGCCAGCAGCTTGGTGGGACAGGGACAAGAGACCCAGTACTTC
d_call: TRBD1
v_call: TRBV5-1
j_call: TRBJ2-5
clone_size: .

cdr3_aa: CASSLALGGSHTDTQYF
cdr3_nt: TGTGCCAGCAGCTTAGCTCTGGGGGGGAGCCACACAGATACGCAGTATTTT
d_call: TRBD2
v_call: TRBV11-3
j_call: TRBJ2-3
clone_size: .

cdr3_aa: CASSVEQAYGYTF
cdr3_nt: TGTGCCAGCAGCGTAGAACAGGCCTATGGCTACACCTTC
d_call: .
v_call: TRBV9
j_call: TRBJ1-2
clone_size: .

cdr3_aa: CSVDQNTEAFF
cdr3_nt: TGCAGCGTTGACCAGAACACTGAAGCTTTCTTT
d_call: .
v_call: TRBV29-1
j_call: TRBJ1-1
clone_size: .

cdr3_aa: CASSVTGGEYLGGYTF
cdr3_nt: TGTGCCAGCAGTGTGACAGGGGGCGAGTATCTGGGTGGCTACACCTTC
d_call: TRBD1
v_call: TRBV2
j_call: TRBJ1-2
clone_size: .

cdr3_aa: CASSLGAFGNTIYF
cdr3_nt: TGTGCCAGCAGTCTAGGGGCTTTTGGAAACACCATATATTTT
d_call: .
v_call: TRBV2
j_call: TRBJ1-3
clone_size: .

cdr3_aa: CASSLAPGTGVLNYGYTF
cdr3_nt: TGTGCCAGCAGTTTAGCACCCGGGACAGGGGTTTTAAACTATGGCTACACCTTC
d_call: TRBD1
v_call: TRBV27
j_call: TRBJ1-2
clone_size: .

cdr3_aa: CASSLGGTSGEQYF
cdr3_nt: TGCGCCAGCAGCTTGGGAGGGACTTCGGGCGAGCAGTACTTC
d_call: .
v_call: TRBV5-1
j_call: TRBJ2-7
clone_size: once

cdr3_aa: CASSNSGGAETQYF
cdr3_nt: TGTGCCAGTAGTAATAGCGGGGGGGCTGAGACCCAGTACTTC
d_call: TRBD2
v_call: TRBV19
j_call: TRBJ2-5
clone_size: .

cdr3_aa: CSVGAVIDEQYF
cdr3_nt: TGCAGCGTTGGGGCAGTTATCGACGAGCAGTACTTC
d_call: .
v_call: TRBV29-1
j_call: TRBJ2-7
clone_size: .

cdr3_aa: CASWGDGYTF
cdr3_nt: TGTGCCAGCTGGGGCGATGGCTACACCTTC
d_call: .
v_call: TRBV6-5
j_call: TRBJ1-2
clone_size: once

cdr3_aa: CASSLGVRGHGYTF
cdr3_nt: TGTGCCAGCAGTTTAGGGGTCAGGGGGCATGGCTACACCTTC
d_call: TRBD1
v_call: TRBV27
j_call: TRBJ1-2
clone_size: .

cdr3_aa: CATSSLPPSGGADTQYF
cdr3_nt: TGTGCCACCAGCAGCCTCCCCCCTAGCGGGGGGGCAGATACGCAGTATTTT
d_call: TRBD2
v_call: TRBV15
j_call: TRBJ2-3
clone_size: .

cdr3_aa: CATSRDPAGDQPQHF
cdr3_nt: TGTGCCACCAGCAGAGACCCAGCCGGAGATCAGCCCCAGCATTTT
d_call: .
v_call: TRBV15
j_call: TRBJ1-5
clone_size: .

cdr3_aa: CASSLEVAGEGEETQYF
cdr3_nt: TGTGCCAGCAGCTTGGAGGTCGCGGGGGAGGGGGAAGAGACCCAGTACTTC
d_call: .
v_call: TRBV5-4
j_call: TRBJ2-5
clone_size: once

cdr3_aa: CSARSAVGEAFF
cdr3_nt: TGCAGCGCCCGAAGCGCCGTGGGTGAAGCTTTCTTT
d_call: .
v_call: TRBV29-1
j_call: TRBJ1-1
clone_size: .

cdr3_aa: CASSPPAGGPDTQYF
cdr3_nt: TGTGCCAGCTCACCACCGGCGGGGGGCCCAGATACGCAGTATTTT
d_call: TRBD2
v_call: TRBV18
j_call: TRBJ2-3
clone_size: .

cdr3_aa: CASSLMTSGSHGYTF
cdr3_nt: TGTGCCAGCAGCTTAATGACCTCCGGGTCGCATGGCTACACCTTC
d_call: .
v_call: TRBV11-1
j_call: TRBJ1-2
clone_size: .

cdr3_aa: CSVRGGSYEQYF
cdr3_nt: TGCAGCGTGCGGGGGGGGTCTTACGAGCAGTACTTC
d_call: TRBD2
v_call: TRBV29-1
j_call: TRBJ2-7
clone_size: .

cdr3_aa: CASSATGSGTEAFF
cdr3_nt: TGTGCCAGCAGCGCGACAGGTTCTGGCACTGAAGCTTTCTTT
d_call: .
v_call: TRBV5-6
j_call: TRBJ1-1
clone_size: .

cdr3_aa: CASSPSLGDRGRTGGTGELFF
cdr3_nt: TGCGCCAGCAGCCCAAGTCTTGGGGACAGGGGCCGCACGGGGGGTACCGGGGAGCTGTTTTTT
d_call: TRBD1
v_call: TRBV4-1
j_call: TRBJ2-2
clone_size: .

cdr3_aa: CASSSVAGNTEAFF
cdr3_nt: TGTGCCAGCAGTTCCGTTGCGGGGAACACTGAAGCTTTCTTT
d_call: .
v_call: TRBV2
j_call: TRBJ1-1
clone_size: .

cdr3_aa: CASSFGTGVGSNQPQHF
cdr3_nt: TGTGCCAGCAGTTTCGGGACAGGGGTCGGAAGCAATCAGCCCCAGCATTTT
d_call: TRBD1
v_call: TRBV27
j_call: TRBJ1-5
clone_size: once

cdr3_aa: CSAGQGESEQYF
cdr3_nt: TGCAGCGCAGGACAGGGGGAGAGCGAGCAGTACTTC
d_call: TRBD1
v_call: TRBV29-1
j_call: TRBJ2-7
clone_size: .

cdr3_aa: CASRRTERGGRYGELFF
cdr3_nt: TGCGCCAGCAGACGGACCGAGCGGGGGGGCCGATACGGGGAGCTGTTTTTT
d_call: TRBD2
v_call: TRBV5-1
j_call: TRBJ2-2
clone_size: once

cdr3_aa: CASSGSPGNQPQHF
cdr3_nt: TGTGCCAGCAGTGGGTCCCCGGGGAATCAGCCCCAGCATTTT
d_call: .
v_call: TRBV2
j_call: TRBJ1-5
clone_size: .